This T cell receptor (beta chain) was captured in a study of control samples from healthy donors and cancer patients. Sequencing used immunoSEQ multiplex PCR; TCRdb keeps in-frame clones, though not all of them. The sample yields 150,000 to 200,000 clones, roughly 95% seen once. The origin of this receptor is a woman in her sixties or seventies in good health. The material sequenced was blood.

The CDR3 spells CASSERPFVGTDTQYF. The CDR3 DNA sequence: TGTGCCAGCAGCGAGAGACCGTTTGTGGGCACAGATACGCAGTATTTT. The chain employs TRBV9 and TRBJ2-3; D is ambiguous. The V gene lost 3 bases and the J gene lost 1 base, with 15 bases spanning the gap. The CDR3 sequence is 16 residues long. Germline loops: CDR1 SGDLS, CDR2 YYNGEE.